The 17 T cell receptor beta chains below all came from one sample that was sequenced in a study of CD8 T cells in Susac syndrome. Random hexamers served to reverse transcribe roughly 0.5 to 1 ug RNA. MiXCR, run by TCRdb on the immunoSEQ multiplex PCR reads, gives a single entry per CDR3 protein. The data show around 170,000 distinct CDR3 sequences, nearly 97% seen once. The sample taken for sequencing was CD4+ T cells from PBMCs. Receptors were obtained from a human donor with Susac syndrome.

V gene TRBV4-2 combines with J gene TRBJ2-7, with 9 nucleotides matching TRBD2. This CDR3 spans 16 amino acids. Trimming at V came to 0 bases and at J to 0 bases, leaving 3 bases not matched to a gene. Germline V gives CDR1 LGHNA, CDR2 YNFKEQ. The CDR3 coding sequence is TGTGCCAGCAGCCAAGAAATGGGACTAGCCTCCTACGAGCAGTACTTC. Residues: CASSQEMGLASYEQYF.

The V and J genes are TRBV7-3 and TRBJ2-1; 12 bases agree with TRBD1. J lost 6 bases, V lost 5 bases, and 8 bases had no gene match. Germline assignment: CDR1 SGHTA and CDR2 FQGTGA. The CDR3 consists of 16 residues. Here the CDR3 reads CASSPTRGQGANEQFF. The CDR3 region has the DNA TGTGCCAGCAGCCCCACTCGGGGACAGGGGGCCAATGAGCAGTTCTTC.

The chain couples TRBV7-6 to TRBJ2-3, with 8 bases lining up with TRBD2. Trimming cost V 5 bases and J 0 bases; bases outside gene matches: 4. The CDR3 is 15 amino acids. Germline CDR1 reads SGHVS; CDR2 reads FNYEAQ. CDR3 DNA sequence: TGTGCCAGCAGCATCAGCGGGGGTAGCACAGATACGCAGTATTTT. Amino acid sequence: CASSISGGSTDTQYF.

This chain links TRBV20-1 with TRBJ2-3, with TRBD2 matching 12 bases. The CDR3 length is 17 residues. The V and J ends lost 4 bases and 0 bases, in that order; junction bases with no gene match: 8. Per germline, CDR1 DFQATT and CDR2 SNEGSKA (reference sequence). CDR3 coding DNA: TGCAGTGCTAACCCGACTAGCGGGGGCATCAGCACAGATACGCAGTATTTT. Translating gives CSANPTSGGISTDTQYF.

This clonotype was seen just once. The J gene is TRBJ2-3, the V gene TRBV6-4, with 11 bases aligning to TRBD2. CDR1 is MRHNA, CDR2 SNTAGT, per germline. The CDR3 has 15 amino acids. V dropped 3 bases and J dropped 4; count of bases not matched to a gene: 3. The DNA for the CDR3 is TGTGCCAGCAGTGATCTAGCGGGGGGCGCAGATACGCAGTATTTT. Translated: CASSDLAGGADTQYF.

This chain connects TRBV3-1 to TRBJ1-2, with D possibly TRBD1 on 6 matching bases. The CDR3 loop spans 15 amino acids. The germline gives CDR1 LGHDT, CDR2 YNNKEL (reference sequence). V dropped 0 bases and J dropped 1 base, with 9 bases sitting between them. CDR3 sequence (DNA): TGTGCCAGCAGCCAAGAGAAAGGGGGTAACTATGGCTACACCTTC. Amino acid sequence: CASSQEKGGNYGYTF.

The V call is TRBV5-1, the J call TRBJ1-2; TRBD1 is a possible D gene (5 bases). The CDR3 totals 11 residues. Germline CDR1 and CDR2: SGHRS and YFSETQ. The V gene lost 7 bases and the J gene lost 8 bases, with 12 bases spanning the gap. CDR3 nucleotides: TGCGCCAGCGGGGACGTCAGGGGCTACACCTTC. It yields the protein CASGDVRGYTF. The full variable domain, its missing parts supplied by reference TRBV5-1 and TRBJ1-2, is KAGVTQTPRYLIKTRGQQVTLSCSPISGHRSVSWYQQTPGQGLQFLFEYFSETQRNKGNFPGRFSGRQFSNSRSEMNVSTLELGDSALYLCASGDVRGYTFGSGTRLTVV.

The chain uses TRBV9 and TRBJ2-3; possibly TRBD1 or TRBD2 for D (5 bases each). In germline, CDR1 is SGDLS, CDR2 YYNGEE. This CDR3 has 14 residues. V lost 1 base, J lost 5 bases, and 11 bases lay in between. The CDR3 DNA reads TGTGCCAGCAGCGTAATGGGGGTGATAGATACGCAGTATTTT. Translated, it gives CASSVMGVIDTQYF.

The rearrangement joins TRBV20-1 to TRBJ2-1; the match to TRBD1 covers 7 bases. CDR3 length equals 15 residues. J gave up 8 bases and V 6 bases, and 16 bases lay outside the gene matches. Germline CDR1 and CDR2: DFQATT and SNEGSKA (reference sequence). CDR3 loop: CSAEYRQGFIDEQFF. CDR3 nucleotide sequence: TGCAGTGCCGAATACCGACAGGGTTTTATAGATGAGCAGTTCTTC.

The J gene is TRBJ2-5, the V gene TRBV6-5, with TRBD2 identical over 7 bases. J lost 3 bases, V lost 0 bases, and 4 bases had no gene match. The CDR3 extends over 15 amino acids. The germline V gene has CDR1 MNHEY and CDR2 SVGAGI. For the CDR3, the DNA is TGTGCCAGCAGTTACTCCGGGACTAACAAAGAGACCCAGTACTTC. It translates to CASSYSGTNKETQYF.

The chain links TRBV7-2 to TRBJ2-5, with no clear D. V dropped 2 bases and J dropped 5 bases, with 3 bases sitting between them. The V gene's germline CDR1 is SGHTA and CDR2 FQGNSA. The CDR3 length is 11 residues. CDR3: CASSLHETQYF. The CDR3 nucleotides are TGTGCCAGCAGCTTACATGAGACCCAGTACTTC.

The V and J genes are TRBV5-1 and TRBJ2-3, with a weak D call TRBD2 (7 bases). With 3 bases removed from V and 2 bases from J, the gap between germline ends came to 16 bases. Per germline, CDR1 SGHRS and CDR2 YFSETQ. The CDR3 consists of 16 residues. CDR3 nucleotide sequence: TGCGCCAGCAGCTGGGGAAGAGGGGGGGACACAGATACGCAGTATTTT. It codes for CASSWGRGGDTDTQYF.

The rearrangement links TRBV5-1 to TRBJ2-7, with TRBD1 matching over 9 bases. The CDR3 runs to 15 residues. Germline V gene sequence: CDR1 SGHRS, CDR2 YFSETQ. Trimming removed 1 base from V and 6 bases from J; junction bases left unmatched: 8. This CDR3 is CASSLQMGTGLEQYF. In DNA, the CDR3 is TGCGCCAGCAGCTTGCAAATGGGGACAGGGCTCGAGCAGTACTTC.

This chain uses TRBV19 with TRBJ2-1; D possibly matches TRBD1 or TRBD2 (6 bases each). V lost 7 bases to trimming and J lost 0 bases, with 13 bases between them. Germline V gene data show CDR1 as LNHDA and CDR2 as SQIVND (reference sequence). This CDR3 comprises 15 residues. The CDR3 region is CASTLGGGSYNEQFF. CDR3 DNA: TGTGCCAGTACCCTCGGAGGGGGCTCCTACAATGAGCAGTTCTTC.

The rearrangement uses TRBV5-6 and TRBJ2-1; 8 bases align to TRBD1. V lost 4 bases and J lost 7; bases outside the gene matches: 7. Germline assignment: CDR1 SGHDT and CDR2 YYEEEE. The CDR3 has 14 amino acids. CDR3 loop: CASSAGQGRNEQFF. CDR3 DNA: TGTGCCAGCAGCGCAGGACAGGGACGGAATGAGCAGTTCTTC. The complete variable domain, with remaining parts taken from reference TRBV5-6 and TRBJ2-1, reads DAGVTQSPTHLIKTRGQQVTLRCSPKSGHDTVSWYQQALGQGPQFIFQYYEEEERQRGNFPDRFSGHQFPNYSSELNVNALLLGDSALYLCASSAGQGRNEQFFGPGTRLTVL.

This sequence joins TRBV5-1 and TRBJ1-1; 7 bases are a match to TRBD1. The trim removed 4 bases at V and 11 bases at J, leaving 14 bases unmatched. In germline, CDR1 is SGHRS, CDR2 YFSETQ. This CDR3 contains 14 residues. DNA of the CDR3: TGCGCCAGCAGCCCACTTTTCCACAGGGGTGGGGCTTTCTTT. Translating it yields CASSPLFHRGGAFF.

The V call is TRBV19, the J call TRBJ2-2; D uncertain. CDR3 size: 15 residues. Trimming pared 7 bases from V and 2 bases from J, leaving 14 bases between. Germline V gene lookup returns CDR1 LNHDA and CDR2 SQIVND (reference sequence). Here the CDR3 reads CASTAGPLNTGELFF. Written as DNA, the CDR3 is TGTGCCAGTACCGCCGGGCCCCTCAACACCGGGGAGCTGTTTTTT.